This is a list of T cell receptor beta chains from one sample in a study of blood T cell repertoires in COVID-19. Sequenced by immunoSEQ multiplex PCR; TCRdb stores in-frame clones only, minus some. The sample has roughly 350,000 clones, more than 75% seen once. The sequenced sample consisted of peripheral blood. Every receptor here comes from a woman aged 50 to 60 with COVID-19, enrolled during active disease. Both conserved end residues are part of each CDR3. D genes are given only for firm matches. The size of a clone is reported for some rows only, either as once, few or many, or as a class for expanded clones.

abundance: NA
len: 16
j_gene: TRBJ2-1
d_gene: TRBD2
v_gene: TRBV19
CDR3nt: TGTGCCAGTAGTCAACCCCCTAGCGGCACCTACAATGAGCAGTTCTTC
CDR3aa: CASSQPPSGTYNEQFF

abundance: NA
len: 16
j_gene: TRBJ1-5
d_gene: NA
v_gene: TRBV19
CDR3nt: TGTGCCAGTAGTATCGGACAGCTCGGGCGCAATCAGCCCCAGCATTTT
CDR3aa: CASSIGQLGRNQPQHF

abundance: NA
len: 15
j_gene: TRBJ2-7
d_gene: TRBD1
v_gene: TRBV2
CDR3nt: TGTGCCAGCAGCATGGACAGGGGAACAGTCTACGAGCAGTACTTC
CDR3aa: CASSMDRGTVYEQYF

abundance: NA
len: 15
j_gene: TRBJ1-5
d_gene: NA
v_gene: TRBV2
CDR3nt: TGTGCCAGCAGTGTTAGTGGTTATAGCAATCAGCCCCAGCATTTT
CDR3aa: CASSVSGYSNQPQHF

abundance: NA
len: 14
j_gene: TRBJ2-1
d_gene: NA
v_gene: TRBV6-1
CDR3nt: TGTGCCAGCAGTGAAGCGCTGGGAGGTTTCGAGCAGTTCTTC
CDR3aa: CASSEALGGFEQFF

abundance: once
len: 14
j_gene: TRBJ1-5
d_gene: TRBD1
v_gene: TRBV24-1
CDR3nt: TGTGCCATTGCAGACAGGGGGCTTGGTCAGCCCCAGCATTTT
CDR3aa: CAIADRGLGQPQHF

abundance: NA
len: 16
j_gene: TRBJ2-1
d_gene: NA
v_gene: TRBV6-6
CDR3nt: TGTGCCAGCAGTTACTCGGGGGCCATAGAGTACAATGAGCAGTTCTTC
CDR3aa: CASSYSGAIEYNEQFF

abundance: NA
len: 19
j_gene: TRBJ2-6
d_gene: TRBD1
v_gene: TRBV3-1/TRBV3-2
CDR3nt: TGTGCCAGCAGCCAAATGAGGACAGGGGGTTTTTATGGGGCCAACGTCCTGACTTTC
CDR3aa: CASSQMRTGGFYGANVLTF

abundance: once
len: 14
j_gene: TRBJ1-2
d_gene: NA
v_gene: TRBV6-5
CDR3nt: TGTGCCAGCAGTTACTCGTCAGGGTACTATGGCTACACCTTC
CDR3aa: CASSYSSGYYGYTF

abundance: NA
len: 19
j_gene: TRBJ2-2
d_gene: TRBD2
v_gene: TRBV28
CDR3nt: TGTGCCAGCAGCCCAACTAAACTGAGCGGGAGAGGCAGCACCGGGGAGCTGTTTTTT
CDR3aa: CASSPTKLSGRGSTGELFF

abundance: NA
len: 12
j_gene: TRBJ2-7
d_gene: TRBD1
v_gene: TRBV28
CDR3nt: TGTGCCAGCAGACAGACAGGGACCGAGCAGTACTTC
CDR3aa: CASRQTGTEQYF

abundance: NA
len: 16
j_gene: TRBJ2-3
d_gene: TRBD2
v_gene: TRBV9
CDR3nt: TGTGCCAGCGGTACGGGACTAGCAGGAACCACAGATACGCAGTATTTT
CDR3aa: CASGTGLAGTTDTQYF

abundance: NA
len: 17
j_gene: TRBJ2-1
d_gene: TRBD2
v_gene: TRBV7-6
CDR3nt: TGTGCCAGCAGCCCTAGTTCGGCGGGAGATTCCTACAATGAGCAGTTCTTC
CDR3aa: CASSPSSAGDSYNEQFF

abundance: NA
len: 14
j_gene: TRBJ2-7
d_gene: TRBD1
v_gene: TRBV11-3
CDR3nt: TGTGCCAGCAGCCCGGACAGGGTACGACACGAGCAGTACTTC
CDR3aa: CASSPDRVRHEQYF

abundance: NA
len: 16
j_gene: TRBJ2-3
d_gene: NA
v_gene: TRBV10-1
CDR3nt: TGCGCCAGCAGTGAGAAGGTCGGGAGATTTCTGGGTACGCAGTATTTT
CDR3aa: CASSEKVGRFLGTQYF

abundance: NA
len: 12
j_gene: TRBJ1-1
d_gene: NA
v_gene: TRBV19
CDR3nt: TGTGCCAGTAGTATCAGTTATACTGAAGCTTTCTTT
CDR3aa: CASSISYTEAFF

abundance: NA
len: 14
j_gene: TRBJ1-2
d_gene: TRBD1
v_gene: TRBV4-3
CDR3nt: TGCGCCAGCAGCCTGGGGACAGGGAGCTATGGCTACACCTTC
CDR3aa: CASSLGTGSYGYTF

abundance: NA
len: 14
j_gene: TRBJ2-1
d_gene: NA
v_gene: TRBV27
CDR3nt: TGTGCCAGCAGCTTAGACTTTACTTACAATGAGCAGTTCTTC
CDR3aa: CASSLDFTYNEQFF

abundance: NA
len: 16
j_gene: TRBJ1-4
d_gene: TRBD1
v_gene: TRBV14
CDR3nt: TGTGCCAGCAGCCAGAGAACAGGGGAGTTTAATGAAAAACTGTTTTTT
CDR3aa: CASSQRTGEFNEKLFF

abundance: many
len: 14
j_gene: TRBJ2-5
d_gene: TRBD2
v_gene: TRBV7-3
CDR3nt: TGTGCCAGCAGCATGGGGACTAGCCAAGAGACCCAGTACTTC
CDR3aa: CASSMGTSQETQYF

abundance: NA
len: 16
j_gene: TRBJ2-3
d_gene: NA
v_gene: TRBV7-9
CDR3nt: TGTGCCAGCAGCTTAGGGGGAGCTTCTAGCACAGATACGCAGTATTTT
CDR3aa: CASSLGGASSTDTQYF

abundance: NA
len: 16
j_gene: TRBJ2-1
d_gene: TRBD1
v_gene: TRBV27
CDR3nt: TGTGCCAGCAGTTTACGTGGAAAGGGGGCGCGGAATGAGCAGTTCTTC
CDR3aa: CASSLRGKGARNEQFF

abundance: NA
len: 14
j_gene: TRBJ1-5
d_gene: TRBD1
v_gene: TRBV5-1
CDR3nt: TGCGCCAGCAGCTTGACAGGGGAGGATCAGCCCCAGCATTTT
CDR3aa: CASSLTGEDQPQHF

abundance: NA
len: 14
j_gene: TRBJ2-1
d_gene: TRBD1
v_gene: TRBV19
CDR3nt: TGTGCCACCAGAGACAGGGCCTCCTACAATGAGCAGTTCTTC
CDR3aa: CATRDRASYNEQFF

abundance: once
len: 11
j_gene: TRBJ1-2
d_gene: NA
v_gene: TRBV20-1
CDR3nt: TGCAGTGCTAGTGACCAAGCGGGCTACACCTTC
CDR3aa: CSASDQAGYTF

abundance: NA
len: 16
j_gene: TRBJ1-1
d_gene: NA
v_gene: TRBV9
CDR3nt: TGTGCCAGCAGCGCCTCCCCCGTCCGCGGTATCGCTGAAGCTTTCTTT
CDR3aa: CASSASPVRGIAEAFF

abundance: NA
len: 15
j_gene: TRBJ2-3
d_gene: NA
v_gene: TRBV24-1
CDR3nt: TGTGCCACCAGTGGACAGCTCCTAAGCACAGATACGCAGTATTTT
CDR3aa: CATSGQLLSTDTQYF

abundance: NA
len: 14
j_gene: TRBJ2-7
d_gene: TRBD1
v_gene: TRBV5-1
CDR3nt: TGCGCCAGCAGCACGGGGGACAGGTCCTACGAGCAGTACTTC
CDR3aa: CASSTGDRSYEQYF

abundance: NA
len: 15
j_gene: TRBJ2-7
d_gene: NA
v_gene: TRBV6-5
CDR3nt: TGTGCCAGCAGTCCTCTCGGGGGGCAACCCTACGAGCAGTACTTC
CDR3aa: CASSPLGGQPYEQYF

abundance: NA
len: 17
j_gene: TRBJ2-2
d_gene: TRBD1
v_gene: TRBV6-4
CDR3nt: TGTGCCAGCAGGGAAGAACCGGGACAGGGATACACCGGGGAGCTGTTTTTT
CDR3aa: CASREEPGQGYTGELFF

abundance: NA
len: 16
j_gene: TRBJ2-7
d_gene: NA
v_gene: TRBV6-4
CDR3nt: TGTGCCAGCAGTCCCCCCCGGGGTTCAGGTTCCTACGAGCAGTACTTC
CDR3aa: CASSPPRGSGSYEQYF

abundance: few
len: 14
j_gene: TRBJ2-7
d_gene: TRBD1
v_gene: TRBV18
CDR3nt: TGTGCCAGCTCACCCCTCGGACAGGGTTTGGAGCAGTACTTC
CDR3aa: CASSPLGQGLEQYF

abundance: NA
len: 16
j_gene: TRBJ2-1
d_gene: TRBD1
v_gene: TRBV27
CDR3nt: TGTGCCAGCAGGCAGACCGGGACAGGGTCCTACAATGAGCAGTTCTTC
CDR3aa: CASRQTGTGSYNEQFF

abundance: NA
len: 15
j_gene: TRBJ1-2
d_gene: TRBD1
v_gene: TRBV6-4
CDR3nt: TGTGCCAGCAGTGACTCTAGCGGGACAGGGGGTGGCTACACCTTC
CDR3aa: CASSDSSGTGGGYTF

abundance: NA
len: 14
j_gene: TRBJ2-7
d_gene: TRBD2
v_gene: TRBV19
CDR3nt: TGTGCCAGTATGCAACCCGGGGAGGGCTACGAGCAGTACTTC
CDR3aa: CASMQPGEGYEQYF

abundance: many
len: 16
j_gene: TRBJ1-1
d_gene: NA
v_gene: TRBV6-5
CDR3nt: TGTGCCAGCAGTTCCTCAGGGAGGGGGAAGAACACTGAAGCTTTCTTT
CDR3aa: CASSSSGRGKNTEAFF

abundance: NA
len: 14
j_gene: TRBJ1-1
d_gene: TRBD1
v_gene: TRBV6-5
CDR3nt: TGTGCCAGCAGTCCCGGGACAGGGTTGGCTGAAGCTTTCTTT
CDR3aa: CASSPGTGLAEAFF

abundance: NA
len: 16
j_gene: TRBJ2-7
d_gene: TRBD2
v_gene: TRBV6-6
CDR3nt: TGTGCCAGCAAAGCCGGTTTAGCGGGGCCCAGCTACGAGCAGTACTTC
CDR3aa: CASKAGLAGPSYEQYF

abundance: NA
len: 12
j_gene: TRBJ2-3
d_gene: NA
v_gene: TRBV12-5
CDR3nt: TGTGCTAGTGGTCCCCCGGGGGATACGCAGTATTTT
CDR3aa: CASGPPGDTQYF

abundance: NA
len: 16
j_gene: TRBJ2-5
d_gene: TRBD2
v_gene: TRBV5-6
CDR3nt: TGTGCCAGCACCGGGACTAGCGGGAGGATCCAAGAGACCCAGTACTTC
CDR3aa: CASTGTSGRIQETQYF

abundance: NA
len: 15
j_gene: TRBJ2-2
d_gene: TRBD2
v_gene: TRBV6-5
CDR3nt: TGTGCCAGCAGGATGGGGACTACAAACACCGGGGAGCTGTTTTTT
CDR3aa: CASRMGTTNTGELFF

abundance: NA
len: 12
j_gene: TRBJ2-2
d_gene: NA
v_gene: TRBV19
CDR3nt: TGTGCCAGTAGTCTGAACACCGGGGAGCTGTTTTTT
CDR3aa: CASSLNTGELFF

abundance: NA
len: 17
j_gene: TRBJ2-1
d_gene: NA
v_gene: TRBV5-6
CDR3nt: TGTGCCAGCAGCTTGGCAGGGGGCGGGAGAGGAGTAGGCGAGCAGTTCTTC
CDR3aa: CASSLAGGGRGVGEQFF

abundance: NA
len: 16
j_gene: TRBJ2-1
d_gene: TRBD2
v_gene: TRBV5-6
CDR3nt: TGTGCCAGCAGCCTGGATTCTAGCGGGAGAGCGAATGAGCAGTTCTTC
CDR3aa: CASSLDSSGRANEQFF

abundance: NA
len: 16
j_gene: TRBJ2-7
d_gene: TRBD1
v_gene: TRBV10-3
CDR3nt: TGTGCCATCAGTGACTCCCAGGGACAGCGACACTACGAGCAGTACTTC
CDR3aa: CAISDSQGQRHYEQYF

abundance: NA
len: 12
j_gene: TRBJ1-2
d_gene: NA
v_gene: TRBV30
CDR3nt: TGTGCCTCGCGGGGCTCTGGCTATGGCTACACCTTC
CDR3aa: CASRGSGYGYTF